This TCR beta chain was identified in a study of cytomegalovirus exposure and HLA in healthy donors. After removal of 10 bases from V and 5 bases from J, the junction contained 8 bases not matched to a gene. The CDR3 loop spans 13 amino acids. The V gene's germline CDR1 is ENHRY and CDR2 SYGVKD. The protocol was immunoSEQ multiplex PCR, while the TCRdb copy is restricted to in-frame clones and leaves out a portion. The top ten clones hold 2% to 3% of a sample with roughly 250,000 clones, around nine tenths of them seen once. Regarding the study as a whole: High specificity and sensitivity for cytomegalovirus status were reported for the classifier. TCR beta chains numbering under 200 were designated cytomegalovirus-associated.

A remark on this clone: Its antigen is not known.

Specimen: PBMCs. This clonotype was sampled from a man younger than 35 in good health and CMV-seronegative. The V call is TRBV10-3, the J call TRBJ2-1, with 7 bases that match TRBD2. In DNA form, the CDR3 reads TGTGCCACTCATAGCGGGCCCGACAATGAGCAGTTCTTC. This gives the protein CATHSGPDNEQFF.